A single sample is the source of the 29 T cell receptor beta chains below, sequenced in a study of glioma-infiltrating T cells. TCR alpha and beta CDR3 regions were amplified from RNA using iRepertoire nested multiplex PCR. TCRdb reanalysed the multiplex PCR reads using MiXCR and keeps one entry per CDR3 protein. This sample has more than 300,000 distinct CDR3 sequences, with roughly two fifths found just once. The sequencing sample was made of glioma tissue, nonneoplastic brain tissue, or PBMCs (not recorded which). The receptors derive from a human donor with low-grade glioma or glioblastoma, undergoing nonglioma brain surgery, or in good health (not recorded which).

A word on this clonotype: This may come from a read error, since a much larger clone is one base off. The V call is TRBV6-1, the J call TRBJ2-7; D unclear. Looked up from germline, CDR1 is MNHNS and CDR2 is SASEGT. CDR3 length: 14 amino acids. Trimming cost V 4 bases and J 1 base, with 11 bases left between them. The CDR3: CASSVIKYSYEQYF. CDR3 coding DNA: TGTGCCAGCAGTGTAATAAAGTATTCCTACGAGCAGTACTTC.

The genes are TRBV11-2 and TRBJ1-1; D remains unclear. This CDR3 comprises 13 residues. Germline CDR1 SGHAT, CDR2 FQNNGV. Trimming removed 5 bases at V and 0 bases at J, with 7 bases between. The CDR3 DNA sequence: TGTGCCAGCAGCCCCTACATGAACACTGAAGCTTTCTTT. It yields the protein CASSPYMNTEAFF.

This clonotype was picked up a small number of times. The chain has TRBV20-1 and TRBJ2-7; 9 positions agree with TRBD1. Per germline, CDR1 DFQATT and CDR2 SNEGSKA (reference sequence). J gave up 3 bases and V 6 bases, and 9 bases lay outside the gene matches. There are 14 residues in the CDR3. The DNA for the CDR3 is TGCAGTGCAGGCGACGGGGACAGGGTCTACGAGCAGTACTTC. This codes for CSAGDGDRVYEQYF.

This chain connects TRBV24-1 to TRBJ2-3; TRBD2 aligns across 11 bases. Germline CDR1 KGHDR, CDR2 SFDVKD. The CDR3 is 20 residues long. The V segment lost 3 bases and the J segment 4 bases; nucleotides outside the gene matches: 17. CDR3 sequence (DNA): TGTGCCACCAGTGATGCCTCCGTCGGGACTAGCGGACATACTCCAGATACGCAGTATTTT. It encodes CATSDASVGTSGHTPDTQYF.

The genes are TRBV7-9 and TRBJ1-1; D may be TRBD1 (5 bases). The V end lost 3 bases, the J end lost 6 bases, and 14 bases lay between the germline ends. The CDR3 loop spans 14 amino acids. Germline V gives CDR1 SEHNR, CDR2 FQNEAQ (reference sequence). In DNA, the CDR3 is TGTGCCAGCAGCTTTCTGAAGGGAGGGGCTGAAGCTTTCTTT. It codes for CASSFLKGGAEAFF.

This clonotype was detected only a few times. At one end the junction does not follow the germline gene, possibly because of a read error. J is TRBJ2-1 and V is TRBV4-1; 8 bases are shared with TRBD2. The length of the CDR3 is 16 residues. Germline V CDR1 and CDR2: MGHRA, YSYEKL. CDR3 coding DNA: TGCGCCAGCAGCTTCAGCCAAGCGGGAGCGGTCAATGGGCAGTTCTTC. Translating gives CASSFSQAGAVNGQFF.

This clonotype has more than one count but fewer than ten. The chain recombines TRBV7-9 with TRBJ2-3, with no clear D. This CDR3 contains 12 residues. The germline gives CDR1 SEHNR, CDR2 FQNEAQ (reference sequence). Trimming took off 5 bases at V and 5 bases at J, with 8 bases between the two ends. This CDR3 reads CASSHVGDTQYF. CDR3 sequence (DNA): TGTGCCAGCAGCCACGTTGGAGATACGCAGTATTTT.

The chain joins TRBV6-6 to TRBJ1-1; 7 bases line up with TRBD1. The J segment lost 6 bases and the V segment lost 6 bases, leaving 7 bases of the junction unmatched. The CDR3 has 13 amino acids. The germline V gene encodes CDR1 MNHNY and CDR2 SVGAGI (reference sequence). CDR3 bases: TGTGCCAGCAGGGGGGACAGCCCGGCTGAAGCTTTCTTT. Its translation is CASRGDSPAEAFF.

On this clonotype: A much larger clone is a single base away; this may be a read error. The chain joins TRBV28 to TRBJ1-1, with TRBD1 matching over 7 bases. The CDR3 totals 16 residues. The V gene's germline CDR1 is MDHEN and CDR2 SYDVKM. CDR3 amino acids: CASSLIGDRSNTEDFF. The CDR3 nucleotides read TGTGCCAGCAGTTTAATTGGGGACAGATCGAACACTGAAGATTTCTTT.

The chain recombines TRBV20-1 with TRBJ2-7, with TRBD2 matching 10 bases. Germline CDR1 and CDR2: DFQATT and SNEGSKA (reference sequence). V lost 1 base and J lost 6; bases outside the gene matches: 15. The CDR3 spans 17 residues. Here the CDR3 reads CSARALAGAPTVGEQYF. The CDR3 DNA reads as TGCAGTGCTAGAGCCCTAGCGGGAGCTCCAACGGTGGGCGAGCAGTACTTC.

This clonotype turned up a few times. Being one base from a much bigger clone, this may be a read error. This chain uses TRBV27 with TRBJ2-7; a possible D gene is TRBD2 (6 bases). Per germline, CDR1 MNHEY and CDR2 SMNVEV (reference sequence). The CDR3 has 16 residues. The germline V and J ends were trimmed by 1 base and 1 base, with 14 bases remaining between them. This CDR3 reads CASSLFPLSGSYEQYF. CDR3 DNA: TGTGCCAGCAGTTTATTCCCGCTTAGCGGATCCTACGAGCAGTACTTC.

A word on this clonotype: A read error is possible here, since a much larger clone lies one base away. The chain couples TRBV27 to TRBJ1-5; 9 bases agree with TRBD1. Germline V gene lookup returns CDR1 MNHEY and CDR2 SMNVEV (reference sequence). The CDR3 contains 14 residues. DNA for the CDR3: TGTGCCACCAGTAGGGGACAGGGAGTACAGCCCCAGCATTTT. Its protein is CATSRGQGVQPQHF.

V gene TRBV2 combines with J gene TRBJ1-2; D is perhaps TRBD1 (5 bases). The CDR3 length is 13 residues. Germline V gene sequence: CDR1 SNHLY, CDR2 FYNNEI. V lost 4 bases to trimming and J lost 1 base, with 7 bases between them. CDR3 region: CASSAQVNYGYTF. The CDR3 bases are TGTGCCAGCAGTGCACAGGTTAACTATGGCTACACCTTC.

Comments on this clonotype: A much larger clone lies one base from this, so it may be a read error. V usage is TRBV28 and J usage is TRBJ2-7; D ambiguous. Germline values: CDR1 MDHEN, CDR2 SYDVKM. Trimming removed 5 bases from V and 5 bases from J, with 16 bases in between. The CDR3 consists of 14 residues. The CDR3 nucleotides are TGTGCCAGCAGTAAAGCCCCCACTCGGGACGAGCAGTACTTC. Translating it yields CASSKAPTRDEQYF.

The chain has TRBV5-1 and TRBJ2-1, with 10 bases identical to TRBD2. The CDR3 has 15 residues. J gave up 4 bases and V 4 bases, and 5 bases lay outside the gene matches. The germline gives CDR1 SGHRS, CDR2 YFSETQ. CDR3 residues: CASSHTSGDYNEQFF. The DNA of the CDR3 is TGCGCCAGCAGCCACACTAGCGGGGATTACAATGAGCAGTTCTTC.

The chain uses TRBV6-1 and TRBJ2-2, with 10 bases aligning to TRBD2. CDR3 length: 14 amino acids. The V segment lost 11 bases and the J segment 5 bases; nucleotides outside the gene matches: 8. Germline V gene lookup returns CDR1 MNHNS and CDR2 SASEGT. CDR3 coding DNA: TGTGCCTCCGGGACTAGCGAAGGAACCGGGGAGCTGTTTTTT. It yields the protein CASGTSEGTGELFF.

The chain links TRBV20-1 to TRBJ2-7, with D possibly TRBD2 on 6 matching bases. V was cut by 3 bases and J by 1 base, with 13 bases left in between. Germline assignment: CDR1 DFQATT and CDR2 SNEGSKA (reference sequence). The length of the CDR3 is 14 residues. This chain's CDR3 is CSARYRDWSYEQYF. CDR3 coding DNA: TGCAGTGCTAGGTATCGGGACTGGTCCTACGAGCAGTACTTC.

Concerning this clonotype itself: A clone one base away is much larger, so this may be a read error. V is TRBV6-1 and J is TRBJ2-3, with D perhaps TRBD1 or TRBD2 (6 bases each). The length of the CDR3 is 15 residues. Per germline, CDR1 MNHNS and CDR2 SASEGT. CDR3 amino acids: CACRRGHLYTDTQYF. CDR3 nucleotides: TGTGCCTGCAGGAGGGGACACCTGTACACAGATACGCAGTATTTT.

This chain connects TRBV7-2 to TRBJ2-5, with D possibly TRBD2 on 6 matching bases. CDR1 is SGHTA, CDR2 FQGNSA, per germline. The ends were cut back, 5 bases at V and 4 bases at J, with 14 bases in the middle. The CDR3 spans 14 residues. This chain's CDR3 is CASSMTRFRETQYF. The CDR3 region has the DNA TGTGCCAGCAGCATGACTAGATTCAGAGAGACCCAGTACTTC.

Concerning this clonotype itself: Relative to the germline gene, one junction end is altered; a read error may explain this. V gene TRBV3-1 combines with J gene TRBJ2-5, with D maybe TRBD2 (6 bases). The CDR3 loop spans 14 amino acids. Germline loops: CDR1 LGHDT, CDR2 YNNKEL (reference sequence). The CDR3 nucleotides are TGTGCCAGCAGCCTCAACCTCACCCCCGGGGAGGCTCTCTTC. Translating gives CASSLNLTPGEALF.

This clonotype was observed a handful of times. The rearrangement joins TRBV4-1 to TRBJ2-1; TRBD2 aligns across 10 bases. The CDR3 has 16 amino acids. Trimming cost V 4 bases and J 6 bases; bases outside gene matches: 9. The V gene's germline CDR1 is MGHRA and CDR2 YSYEKL. CDR3 DNA: TGCGCCAGCAGCCTTCGAGCGGGAGGGCCCCTCAATGAGCAGTTCTTC. Protein sequence: CASSLRAGGPLNEQFF.

This clonotype was seen just once. J is TRBJ2-3 and V is TRBV3-1, with D perhaps TRBD1 or TRBD2 (5 bases each). The CDR3 is 15 amino acids. Trimming removed 3 bases from V and 8 bases from J, with 18 bases in between. Germline loops: CDR1 LGHDT, CDR2 YNNKEL (reference sequence). The CDR3 loop is CASSQGTASFITQYF. CDR3 bases: TGTGCCAGCAGCCAGGGGACCGCGAGCTTTATTACGCAGTATTTT.

In its sample, this clonotype was seen many times. The rearrangement uses TRBV6-1 and TRBJ2-1; 8 nucleotides line up with TRBD2. The CDR3 consists of 15 residues. Germline-derived CDR1 and CDR2 are MNHNS and SASEGT. V lost 4 bases to trimming and J lost 0 bases; unmatched junction nucleotides: 2. DNA for the CDR3: TGTGCCAGCAGTGCCGGGACTAGCTCCTACAATGAGCAGTTCTTC. It is translated as CASSAGTSSYNEQFF.

This clonotype has only a few counts. The J gene is TRBJ1-2, the V gene TRBV5-6; 7 bases map to TRBD1. The CDR3 is 14 amino acids. With V trimmed by 5 bases and J by 8 bases, 12 bases remained unmatched. Germline CDR1 is SGHDT and CDR2 is YYEEEE. The CDR3 is CASSRTQGGWGYTF. CDR3 bases: TGTGCCAGCAGTCGAACCCAGGGGGGATGGGGCTACACCTTC.

This chain uses TRBV25-1 with TRBJ1-2; no definite D call. Trimming cost V 4 bases and J 2 bases, with 14 bases left between them. The CDR3 has 15 amino acids. From germline, CDR1 is MGHDK and CDR2 SYGVNS. The CDR3 DNA sequence: TGTGCCAGCAGTGGTTACGTGGCAGCAAACTATGGCTACACCTTC. Amino acids: CASSGYVAANYGYTF.

For this clonotype: A much bigger clone sits one base away, suggesting this may be a read error. The rearrangement links TRBV10-3 to TRBJ2-7; maybe TRBD2 (6 bases). Germline V gene data show CDR1 as ENHRY and CDR2 as SYGVKD. The CDR3 runs to 13 residues. The CDR3 DNA follows: TGTGCCGTCAGTGAGGGACCGCGGGGCGAGCAGTACTTC. This sequence encodes CAVSEGPRGEQYF.

The chain joins TRBV7-2 to TRBJ1-2; D uncertain. In germline, CDR1 is SGHTA, CDR2 FQGNSA. V gave up 0 bases and J gave up 3 bases, with 8 bases separating them. The CDR3 runs to 14 residues. The CDR3 loop is CASSLAGMDYGYTF. In nucleotides, the CDR3 is TGTGCCAGCAGCTTAGCGGGTATGGACTATGGCTACACCTTC. Looking up the rest from reference TRBV7-2 and TRBJ1-2 gives the full variable domain: GAGVSQSPSNKVTEKGKDVELRCDPISGHTALYWYRQSLGQGLEFLIYFQGNSAPDKSGLPSDRFSAERTGGSVSTLTIQRTQQEDSAVYLCASSLAGMDYGYTFGSGTRLTVV.

This clonotype has only a few counts. This chain joins TRBV4-2 and TRBJ1-1, with D unclear. Trimming removed 4 bases at V and 4 bases at J, with 7 bases between. CDR1 is LGHNA, CDR2 YNFKEQ, per germline. The CDR3 runs 12 residues. CDR3 sequence reads: CASSPGSTEAFF. DNA of the CDR3: TGTGCCAGCAGCCCCGGGAGCACTGAAGCTTTCTTT.

On this clonotype: Just one base apart from a much larger clone, this may be a read error. The J gene is TRBJ1-1, the V gene TRBV6-2 or TRBV6-3; D possibly corresponds to TRBD1 (6 bases). Germline CDR1 MNHEY, CDR2 SVGEGT. This CDR3 has 11 amino acids. The CDR3 nucleotides are TGTGCCAGCAGGAGGGACACTGAAGCTTTATTT. Translating gives CASRRDTEALF.